The next 3 T cell receptor beta chains were all read from a single sample in a study of Ad26.COV2.S vaccination and SARS-CoV-2 variants. As for treatment: 15 to 20 received Ad26.COV2.S at low or high dose, single or two shots; about 5 received placebo; per-sample allocation not given. Sampling occurred on day 63 after the first vaccine or placebo injection. The repertoire was sequenced with immunoSEQ multiplex PCR; TCRdb's copy has only in-frame clones and lacks some. This table has around 340,000 clones, roughly 91% appearing once. Source: peripheral blood, taken in a trial of Ad26.COV2.S vaccine versus placebo. The source is a person between 18 and 59 years old who received the Ad26.COV2.S COVID-19 vaccine or a placebo.

The chain employs TRBV2 and TRBJ2-3, with no clear D. CDR3 size: 14 residues. Germline values: CDR1 SNHLY, CDR2 FYNNEI. Trimming took 4 bases from V and 4 from J, leaving 12 bases between them. The CDR3 sequence is CASSVRSGPDTQYF. CDR3 bases: TGTGCCAGCAGTGTGCGCTCTGGGCCAGATACGCAGTATTTT.

The CDR3 DNA is TGTGCCAGCAGCCCGGGACTAGCGGGGGCCGGGCTCACAGATACGCAGTATTTT. Residues: CASSPGLAGAGLTDTQYF. The chain uses TRBV5-4 and TRBJ2-3; 14 bases agree with TRBD2. V lost 4 bases to trimming and J lost 2 bases; unmatched junction nucleotides: 9. CDR1 is SGHNT and CDR2 is YYREEE in the germline V gene (reference sequence). This CDR3 has 18 amino acids.

V usage is TRBV7-2 and J usage is TRBJ1-1; D not certain. The CDR3 covers 14 residues. V dropped 4 bases and J dropped 4 bases, with 13 bases sitting between them. Germline values: CDR1 SGHTA, CDR2 FQGNSA. The CDR3 is CASSSSMGGTEAFF. DNA for the CDR3: TGTGCCAGCAGCTCGTCGATGGGTGGCACTGAAGCTTTCTTT. The full variable domain, its missing parts supplied by reference TRBV7-2 and TRBJ1-1, is GAGVSQSPSNKVTEKGKDVELRCDPISGHTALYWYRQSLGQGLEFLIYFQGNSAPDKSGLPSDRFSAERTGGSVSTLTIQRTQQEDSAVYLCASSSSMGGTEAFFGQGTRLTVV.